The clone carrying this TCR beta chain is labeled as medium-sized. Its specificity is unknown. The data belong to a study of CD8 T cells in ankylosing spondylitis. Study findings and constraints: The authors found the disease-linked clones to be CD8+ and relatively rare in peripheral blood.

Researchers built TCR beta libraries using quantitative 5'-RACE with molecular barcodes. TCRdb re-called the 5' RACE reads with MiXCR, one entry per CDR3 protein. The table has 7,500 or so distinct CDR3 sequences, more than 8% seen once; the top ten hold roughly 23%. Germline V lookup: CDR1 SGDLS, CDR2 YYNGEE. J was trimmed by 2 bases and V by 4 bases; bases with no gene match: 5. The CDR3 covers 15 residues. The sequence derives from a male donor with ankylosing spondylitis or in good health (not recorded which). The chain joins TRBV9 to TRBJ2-2; TRBD2 matches at 7 bases. Sequencing was carried out using blood, either unsorted or a sorted T cell fraction (not recorded which). The CDR3 nucleotides read TGTGCCAGCAGCCTCGCGGGAGATAACACCGGGGAGCTGTTTTTT. Its protein is CASSLAGDNTGELFF.